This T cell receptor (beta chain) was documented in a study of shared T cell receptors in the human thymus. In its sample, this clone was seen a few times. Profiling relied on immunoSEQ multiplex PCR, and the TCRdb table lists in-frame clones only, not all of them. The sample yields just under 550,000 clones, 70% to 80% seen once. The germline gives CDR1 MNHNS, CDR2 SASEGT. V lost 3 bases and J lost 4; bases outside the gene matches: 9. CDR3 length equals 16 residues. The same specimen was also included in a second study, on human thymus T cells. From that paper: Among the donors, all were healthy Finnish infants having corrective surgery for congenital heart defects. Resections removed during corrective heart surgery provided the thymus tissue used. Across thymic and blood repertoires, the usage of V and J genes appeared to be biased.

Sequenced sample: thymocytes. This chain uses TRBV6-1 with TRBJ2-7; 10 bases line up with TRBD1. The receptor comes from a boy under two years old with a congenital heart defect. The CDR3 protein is CASSDTLPGQGYEQYF. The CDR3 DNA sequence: TGTGCCAGCAGTGACACCCTCCCGGGACAGGGGTACGAGCAGTACTTC.